The T cell receptor beta chain described here comes from a study of shared clonotypes between healthy human individuals. Notes on the study in general: Researchers found naive subsets generally carried larger estimated richness than memory subsets. Several donors held about 4.5% of naive CD4 clonotypes in common.

This clone is a singleton in its sample. Antigen: not known. The authors ran the assay at deep level. Profiling relied on immunoSEQ multiplex PCR, and the TCRdb table lists in-frame clones only, not all of them. The data show about 1.4 million clones, with roughly 96% seen just once and over 1% held by the top ten. Germline trimming cut 1 base from V and 5 bases from J; bases unmatched to any gene: 7. The germline V gene encodes CDR1 LNHNV and CDR2 YYDKDF (reference sequence). The CDR3 extends over 16 amino acids. Material: naive CD4+ T cells sorted from blood. Subset specified: CD45RA+ positively selected. The J gene is TRBJ2-5, the V gene TRBV15; 10 bases line up with TRBD1. This sequence originates from a man aged 30-40 years in good health. The CDR3 DNA follows: TGTGCCACCAGCAGAGGCGGGACAGGGGTGGGTGAGACCCAGTACTTC. The encoded protein is CATSRGGTGVGETQYF.